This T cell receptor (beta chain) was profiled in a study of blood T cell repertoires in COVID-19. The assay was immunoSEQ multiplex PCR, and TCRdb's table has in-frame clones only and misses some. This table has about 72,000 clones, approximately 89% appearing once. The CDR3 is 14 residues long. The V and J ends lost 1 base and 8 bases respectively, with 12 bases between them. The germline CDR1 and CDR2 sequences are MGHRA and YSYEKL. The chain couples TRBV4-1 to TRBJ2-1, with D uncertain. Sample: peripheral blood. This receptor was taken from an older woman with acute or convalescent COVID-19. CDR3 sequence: CASSQGGIGHEQFF. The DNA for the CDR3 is TGCGCCAGCAGCCAAGGAGGTATCGGTCATGAGCAGTTCTTC.